A selection of T cell receptor beta chains follows, all from one sample in a study of cytomegalovirus exposure and HLA in healthy donors. The repertoire was sequenced with immunoSEQ multiplex PCR; TCRdb's copy has only in-frame clones and lacks some. The sample lists about 220,000 clones, around nine tenths occurring once. Sequencing was performed on PBMCs. The receptors stem from a woman aged 18-35 years in good health and CMV-seronegative. The CDR3 runs from the conserved cysteine through the conserved F or W. Each record gives: J gene, V gene, clone size, D gene, CDR3 DNA, CDR3 protein. A D gene is named only where the DNA matches it firmly. Size is stated for part of the rows, as once, few or many counts, or as a class when the clone is expanded.

J gene: TRBJ2-3
V gene: TRBV7-9
clone size: NA
D gene: TRBD1
CDR3 DNA: TGTGCCAGCAGCTTAGTCGCAGGGGGCCCATATACGCAGTATTTT
CDR3 protein: CASSLVAGGPYTQYF

J gene: TRBJ2-1
V gene: TRBV15
clone size: NA
D gene: NA
CDR3 DNA: TGTGCCACCAGCAGAGGGACTGGTGAGCAGTTCTTC
CDR3 protein: CATSRGTGEQFF

J gene: TRBJ2-5
V gene: TRBV2
clone size: NA
D gene: TRBD2
CDR3 DNA: TGTGCCAGCAGTGGAAGCGGGGAGGAGCGGGAGGGCACAGAGACCCAGTACTTC
CDR3 protein: CASSGSGEEREGTETQYF

J gene: TRBJ1-2
V gene: TRBV2
clone size: NA
D gene: NA
CDR3 DNA: TGTGCCAGCAGTACTGATGGGGGCGGTGGGTATGGCTACACCTTC
CDR3 protein: CASSTDGGGGYGYTF

J gene: TRBJ2-1
V gene: TRBV28
clone size: NA
D gene: NA
CDR3 DNA: TGTGCCAGCAGTGGCCAGGGGTACTACAATGAGCAGTTCTTC
CDR3 protein: CASSGQGYYNEQFF

J gene: TRBJ2-3
V gene: TRBV28
clone size: NA
D gene: TRBD2
CDR3 DNA: TGTGCCAGCAGTTGGGGGAGGGCCGGTACAGATACGCAGTATTTT
CDR3 protein: CASSWGRAGTDTQYF

J gene: TRBJ2-1
V gene: TRBV15
clone size: NA
D gene: TRBD2
CDR3 DNA: TGTGCCACCCTAGCGGGAGTAGTCCCCCCCTACAATGAGCAGTTCTTC
CDR3 protein: CATLAGVVPPYNEQFF

J gene: TRBJ2-1
V gene: TRBV6-5
clone size: NA
D gene: NA
CDR3 DNA: TGTGCCAGCAGTCGCCAGAGAGAGCGGGAGCAGTTCTTC
CDR3 protein: CASSRQREREQFF

J gene: TRBJ1-1
V gene: TRBV5-1
clone size: NA
D gene: TRBD1
CDR3 DNA: TGCGCCAGCAGCTTGATGACGACAGGGGGAATGAACACTGAAGCTTTCTTT
CDR3 protein: CASSLMTTGGMNTEAFF

J gene: TRBJ2-7
V gene: TRBV9
clone size: once
D gene: TRBD2
CDR3 DNA: TGTGCCAGCAGCGTAGACGGGGGAGGGCCCTACGAGCAGTACTTC
CDR3 protein: CASSVDGGGPYEQYF

J gene: TRBJ1-2
V gene: TRBV28
clone size: NA
D gene: TRBD1
CDR3 DNA: TGTGCCAGCAGGCAGACAGGGGTCAACTATGGCTACACCTTC
CDR3 protein: CASRQTGVNYGYTF

J gene: TRBJ2-3
V gene: TRBV30
clone size: once
D gene: TRBD2
CDR3 DNA: TGTGCCTGGAGTGGATCAGCGGGAGGGACTAATACGCAGTATTTT
CDR3 protein: CAWSGSAGGTNTQYF

J gene: TRBJ1-2
V gene: TRBV2
clone size: NA
D gene: NA
CDR3 DNA: TGTGCCAGCAGTGAATCAAGAGGGAACTATGGCTACACCTTC
CDR3 protein: CASSESRGNYGYTF

J gene: TRBJ1-2
V gene: TRBV27
clone size: NA
D gene: NA
CDR3 DNA: TGTGCCAGCAGTTTGAAATCCGGGTCCTTATATGGCTACACCTTC
CDR3 protein: CASSLKSGSLYGYTF

J gene: TRBJ1-2
V gene: TRBV19
clone size: NA
D gene: TRBD1
CDR3 DNA: TGTGCCAGTACCCCAGGACAGGGGGGCGGTGGCTACACCTTC
CDR3 protein: CASTPGQGGGGYTF

J gene: TRBJ2-1
V gene: TRBV4-1
clone size: NA
D gene: NA
CDR3 DNA: TGCGCCAGCAGCCTAGCCGGGATAAGCTCCTACAATGAGCAGTTCTTC
CDR3 protein: CASSLAGISSYNEQFF

J gene: TRBJ2-5
V gene: TRBV4-1
clone size: once
D gene: TRBD2
CDR3 DNA: TGCGCCAGCAGCCCCCCGCCGGGACTAGCGGCGGAAAAGGGAGAGACCCAGTACTTC
CDR3 protein: CASSPPPGLAAEKGETQYF

J gene: TRBJ2-7
V gene: TRBV11-2
clone size: NA
D gene: TRBD2
CDR3 DNA: TGTGCCAGCAGCTTTAGCGGGAGGAACTCCTACGAGCAGTACTTC
CDR3 protein: CASSFSGRNSYEQYF

J gene: TRBJ2-1
V gene: TRBV7-6
clone size: few
D gene: TRBD2
CDR3 DNA: TGTGCCAGCAGCCCAGCCCCGGGACTAGCTGAGGAGCAGTTCTTC
CDR3 protein: CASSPAPGLAEEQFF

J gene: TRBJ2-3
V gene: TRBV7-8
clone size: NA
D gene: TRBD1
CDR3 DNA: TGTGCCAGCGCCCGGGGAAGGGGGCAGGGGGATACGCAGTATTTT
CDR3 protein: CASARGRGQGDTQYF

J gene: TRBJ2-3
V gene: TRBV20-1
clone size: NA
D gene: NA
CDR3 DNA: TGCAGTGCGCGTCAATCAGATACGCAGTATTTT
CDR3 protein: CSARQSDTQYF

J gene: TRBJ2-7
V gene: TRBV5-4
clone size: NA
D gene: NA
CDR3 DNA: TGTGCCAGCAGCTTGCCTAGAACCCACAAAAGCTACGAGCAGTACTTC
CDR3 protein: CASSLPRTHKSYEQYF

J gene: TRBJ2-2
V gene: TRBV7-3
clone size: NA
D gene: TRBD1
CDR3 DNA: TGTGCCAGCAGCCGCGACAGGGTCGAAACCGGGGAGCTGTTTTTT
CDR3 protein: CASSRDRVETGELFF

J gene: TRBJ1-3
V gene: TRBV5-1
clone size: NA
D gene: NA
CDR3 DNA: TGCGCCAGCAGCTTGGTACAGGGCAGTTACTCTGGAAACACCATATATTTT
CDR3 protein: CASSLVQGSYSGNTIYF

J gene: TRBJ1-1
V gene: TRBV28
clone size: NA
D gene: NA
CDR3 DNA: TGTGCCAGCTCGGGGGGCGGATGGAGGGCTTTCTTT
CDR3 protein: CASSGGGWRAFF

J gene: TRBJ2-7
V gene: TRBV6-4
clone size: NA
D gene: NA
CDR3 DNA: TGTGCCAGCTGTCGGACAGTGATCTACGAGCAGTACTTC
CDR3 protein: CASCRTVIYEQYF

J gene: TRBJ2-3
V gene: TRBV2
clone size: NA
D gene: TRBD1
CDR3 DNA: TGTGCCAGCAGAGGCTTAACAGGGGGGCGGACAGATACGCAGTATTTT
CDR3 protein: CASRGLTGGRTDTQYF

J gene: TRBJ1-4
V gene: TRBV18
clone size: few
D gene: TRBD1
CDR3 DNA: TGTGCCAGCTCGAATCAGGGGACAGATGAAAAACTGTTTTTT
CDR3 protein: CASSNQGTDEKLFF

J gene: TRBJ1-2
V gene: TRBV9
clone size: NA
D gene: TRBD1
CDR3 DNA: TGTGCCAGCAGCGTCGAGGGGACAGGTTTAAGCGATGGCTACACCTTC
CDR3 protein: CASSVEGTGLSDGYTF

J gene: TRBJ2-5
V gene: TRBV7-2
clone size: NA
D gene: NA
CDR3 DNA: TGTGCCAGCAGCTTAGGTCTAGAAGAGACCCAGTACTTC
CDR3 protein: CASSLGLEETQYF

J gene: TRBJ2-5
V gene: TRBV4-2
clone size: once
D gene: TRBD2
CDR3 DNA: TGTGCCAGCAGCCCGGCGGCAGGGAGACGGGAGGAAGAGACCCAGTACTTC
CDR3 protein: CASSPAAGRREEETQYF

J gene: TRBJ2-2
V gene: TRBV19
clone size: NA
D gene: NA
CDR3 DNA: TGTGCCAGTATGGGGAGACAGGCGAACACCGGGGAGCTGTTTTTT
CDR3 protein: CASMGRQANTGELFF

J gene: TRBJ2-7
V gene: TRBV6-1
clone size: NA
D gene: NA
CDR3 DNA: TGTGCCAGCAGTGAGGGGTATGGACAGTTCTTCTCCTACGAGCAGTACTTC
CDR3 protein: CASSEGYGQFFSYEQYF

J gene: TRBJ2-3
V gene: TRBV21-1
clone size: NA
D gene: NA
CDR3 DNA: TGTGCCAGCAGCAAAGTGTGGCGGGCCAGCACAGATACGCAGTATTTT
CDR3 protein: CASSKVWRASTDTQYF

J gene: TRBJ2-7
V gene: TRBV2
clone size: NA
D gene: TRBD2
CDR3 DNA: TGTGCCAGCAGTGAGTGGGAGGGCTTCTACGAGCAGTACTTC
CDR3 protein: CASSEWEGFYEQYF

J gene: TRBJ2-3
V gene: TRBV10-3
clone size: NA
D gene: NA
CDR3 DNA: TGTGCCATCAGCTTGACAGTACGCACAGATACGCAGTATTTT
CDR3 protein: CAISLTVRTDTQYF

J gene: TRBJ2-1
V gene: TRBV10-3
clone size: NA
D gene: NA
CDR3 DNA: TGTGCCATCAGTACATCCACGGGAAACTCCTACAATGAGCAGTTCTTC
CDR3 protein: CAISTSTGNSYNEQFF

J gene: TRBJ2-1
V gene: TRBV15
clone size: NA
D gene: TRBD1
CDR3 DNA: TGTGCCACCAGCAGAGGTTTTGGACAGGGCAACAATGAGCAGTTCTTC
CDR3 protein: CATSRGFGQGNNEQFF

J gene: TRBJ1-1
V gene: TRBV2
clone size: NA
D gene: NA
CDR3 DNA: TGTGCCAGCAGGGTTTCGATCGGTACTGAAGCTTTCTTT
CDR3 protein: CASRVSIGTEAFF

J gene: TRBJ2-7
V gene: TRBV11-2
clone size: NA
D gene: NA
CDR3 DNA: TGTGCCAGCAGCAACACTCCGGGGGTGCACGAGCAGTACTTC
CDR3 protein: CASSNTPGVHEQYF

J gene: TRBJ1-2
V gene: TRBV10-3
clone size: NA
D gene: TRBD1
CDR3 DNA: TGTGCCATCAGTGACCCCGGACAGGGGATCCTCGGAAGCTATGGCTACACCTTC
CDR3 protein: CAISDPGQGILGSYGYTF

J gene: TRBJ1-5
V gene: TRBV10-3
clone size: NA
D gene: TRBD1
CDR3 DNA: TGTGCCATCAGTCAAGACAGGGGCAATCAGCCCCAGCATTTT
CDR3 protein: CAISQDRGNQPQHF

J gene: TRBJ2-3
V gene: TRBV30
clone size: NA
D gene: NA
CDR3 DNA: TGTGCCTGGGGGGGGAGAAGCACAGATACGCAGTATTTT
CDR3 protein: CAWGGRSTDTQYF

J gene: TRBJ2-7
V gene: TRBV2
clone size: NA
D gene: TRBD1
CDR3 DNA: TGTGCCAGCAGCCGGACAGGGGTTAACGAGCAGTACTTC
CDR3 protein: CASSRTGVNEQYF

J gene: TRBJ2-3
V gene: TRBV5-1
clone size: NA
D gene: NA
CDR3 DNA: TGCGCCAGCAGCTCGACTGTACCTTATTCGGATACGCAGTATTTT
CDR3 protein: CASSSTVPYSDTQYF

J gene: TRBJ2-5
V gene: TRBV9
clone size: NA
D gene: TRBD2
CDR3 DNA: TGTGCCAGCAGCGTAGCCCGTGGGCTAGCGGGAGAGACCCAGTACTTC
CDR3 protein: CASSVARGLAGETQYF

J gene: TRBJ2-1
V gene: TRBV28
clone size: NA
D gene: NA
CDR3 DNA: TGTGCCAGCAGTTTACGGGGGAGAAGTAATGAGCAGTTCTTC
CDR3 protein: CASSLRGRSNEQFF

J gene: TRBJ2-7
V gene: TRBV11-2
clone size: once
D gene: NA
CDR3 DNA: TGTGCCAGCAGCTTAGAGTCGGGAACTTACGAGCAGTACTTC
CDR3 protein: CASSLESGTYEQYF

J gene: TRBJ1-3
V gene: TRBV9
clone size: NA
D gene: TRBD1
CDR3 DNA: TGTGCCAGCAGCGTGGGCAGGGGGCACCTCGCGAGCTCTGGAAACACCATATATTTT
CDR3 protein: CASSVGRGHLASSGNTIYF

J gene: TRBJ1-3
V gene: TRBV6-5
clone size: NA
D gene: NA
CDR3 DNA: TGTGCCAGCAGTTACAGGGGCGGTGGAAACACCATATATTTT
CDR3 protein: CASSYRGGGNTIYF

J gene: TRBJ2-7
V gene: TRBV29-1
clone size: NA
D gene: NA
CDR3 DNA: TGCAGCGTTGATCGACTAGGAGCCGAGCAGTACTTC
CDR3 protein: CSVDRLGAEQYF

J gene: TRBJ1-2
V gene: TRBV19
clone size: NA
D gene: NA
CDR3 DNA: TGTGCCAGTAAACGGGGATTGGGAGGGATGGGCTACACCTTC
CDR3 protein: CASKRGLGGMGYTF

J gene: TRBJ2-7
V gene: TRBV27
clone size: NA
D gene: TRBD2
CDR3 DNA: TGTGCCAGCAGCCCCGGGACTAGCGTGAACTACGAGCAGTACTTC
CDR3 protein: CASSPGTSVNYEQYF

J gene: TRBJ1-2
V gene: TRBV6-5
clone size: NA
D gene: TRBD1
CDR3 DNA: TGTGCCAGCAGTTCTTCTAGGGGGCCCTATGGCTACACCTTC
CDR3 protein: CASSSSRGPYGYTF

J gene: TRBJ2-7
V gene: TRBV19
clone size: once
D gene: TRBD2
CDR3 DNA: TGTGCCAGTAGTCTTTCCGGGACTAGCGGGTACTACGAGCAGTACTTC
CDR3 protein: CASSLSGTSGYYEQYF

J gene: TRBJ2-2
V gene: TRBV19
clone size: NA
D gene: TRBD1
CDR3 DNA: TGTGCCAGTACCCACGCCCCACAGGGGATGCTTACTGGGGAGCTGTTTTTT
CDR3 protein: CASTHAPQGMLTGELFF

J gene: TRBJ1-1
V gene: TRBV5-1
clone size: NA
D gene: NA
CDR3 DNA: TGCGCCAGCAGCACCCAGGGAGGTAGTATGAACACTGAAGCTTTCTTT
CDR3 protein: CASSTQGGSMNTEAFF